One T cell receptor beta chain is described in this entry. This entry comes from a study of blood T cell repertoires in COVID-19. Study details: Material from acute and convalescent COVID-19 was sourced from the United States, Italy and Spain. Sample material is recorded as cDNA or gDNA derived from T cells, B-cell-depleted T cells, or PBMCs.

Germline lookup yields CDR1 MGHDK and CDR2 SYGVNS. Germline trimming cut 5 bases from V and 2 bases from J; bases unmatched to any gene: 7. This CDR3 comprises 15 residues. In the authors' workflow: Reference gene primers were amplified, and this amplification served to estimate nucleated cell counts. This table comes from immunoSEQ multiplex PCR, and its TCRdb copy is limited to in-frame clones, with some not included. V and J calls and clone size are as listed in that table; D and trimming were resolved from the DNA. The sample consists of some 140,000 clones, around 89% of them appearing once. This sequence joins TRBV25-1 and TRBJ2-3, with TRBD2 identical over 7 bases. The sequencing input was peripheral blood. The TCR sequence derives from a man over 45 with active or convalescent COVID-19. The CDR3 DNA is TGTGCCAGCAGTTCCTTTGCGGGAGTCACAGATACGCAGTATTTT. This sequence encodes CASSSFAGVTDTQYF.